The entry below describes one T cell receptor (beta chain). Its antigen remains unidentified. It was with 60 Vbeta and 13 Jbeta primers that the PCR ran. In the authors' methods: As a later analysis found, there were roughly 80 million unique TCR beta chains, of which 8.5 million to 13 million were shared. Only in-frame clones appear in the TCRdb table, and some are missing; sequencing was by immunoSEQ multiplex PCR. Clone size and V and J calls were adopted from that table, with D and trimming inferred from the DNA. The table shows around 200,000 clones, with less than 85% occurring only once. After removal of 5 bases from V and 3 bases from J, the junction contained 11 bases not matched to a gene. Germline CDR1 is SEHNR and CDR2 is FQNEAQ (reference sequence). This CDR3 region has 17 residues. The data belong to a study of cytomegalovirus exposure and HLA in healthy donors. Study observations and caveats: When presence/absence was analysed, sequencing depth was taken to be roughly uniform across donors.

This sequence originates from a girl aged 2 to 10 in good health and CMV-seronegative. The V gene is TRBV7-9, the J gene TRBJ2-3, with 10 bases identical to TRBD1. The specimen sequenced was PBMCs. The CDR3 loop reads CASSADRGGIETDTQYF. For the CDR3, the DNA is TGTGCCAGCAGCGCGGACAGGGGGGGTATCGAAACAGATACGCAGTATTTT.